Below, one TCR beta chain is given with its context. The antigen is undetermined. The CDR3 totals 13 residues. Deletions cut 4 bases from V and 1 base from J, with 7 bases between. CDR1 and CDR2 (germline): MNHEY, SVGAGI. This sample is part of a study of cytomegalovirus exposure and HLA in healthy donors. Study summary: Among around 200 million T cells, an earlier analysis found around 100 million unique TCR beta sequences. Membership in the Caucasian-associated ancestry cluster was found for 81% of 300 to 500 genotyped donors. Overall study findings and caveats: V- and J-gene trimming of TCR beta was linked (in a later analysis) to a missense DCLRE1C variant. Listed as cytomegalovirus-associated were over 150 TCR beta chains.

The PCR made use of 60 Vbeta and 13 Jbeta primers. The repertoire was sequenced with immunoSEQ multiplex PCR; TCRdb's copy has only in-frame clones and lacks some. The table has fewer than 150,000 clones, over 70% seen once. This TCR was recovered from a male donor in good health and CMV-seronegative. The specimen was PBMCs. The chain couples TRBV6-5 to TRBJ1-2; unclear D gene. CDR3 in amino acids: CASSSGINYGYTF. The CDR3 DNA sequence: TGTGCCAGCAGTTCGGGGATTAACTATGGCTACACCTTC.